This section outlines one TCR beta chain sequence together with its context. Its antigen is as yet unknown. This entry belongs to a study of cytomegalovirus exposure and HLA in healthy donors. There are 16 residues in the CDR3. Deletions cut 3 bases from V and 4 bases from J, with 16 bases between. CDR1 and CDR2 (germline): MNHEY, SMNVEV (reference sequence). Amplification used 60 Vbeta primers and 13 Jbeta primers. The assay was immunoSEQ multiplex PCR, and TCRdb's table has in-frame clones only and misses some. This sample carries some 120,000 clones, roughly 69% of them seen once, and the ten largest clones take roughly 8.6%. General study findings and limits: Several top significant clusters appeared, in a later analysis, to be linked to common viral pathogens. Earlier findings revealed that most TCR beta V segments proved productive either about 87% or about 30% of the time.

The chain is built from TRBV27 and TRBJ1-5, with TRBD1 as a possible D gene (6 bases). The sample taken for sequencing was PBMCs. The clonotype was recovered from a woman aged 40 to 50 in good health and CMV-seropositive. CDR3 bases: TGTGCCAGCAGTTTGACAGGTTGGGTTCGGAATCAGCCCCAGCATTTT. This sequence encodes CASSLTGWVRNQPQHF.